This T cell receptor (beta chain) was recorded in a study of regulatory T cells in long-lasting Graves disease. The time point: newly diagnosed GD, antithyroid drugs for less than 3 months. Isolated PBMC RNA provided the starting material for the TCR library. Construction of the TCR beta libraries employed iRepertoire HTBI primers in conjunction with Arm-PCR of CDR3 regions. A single record per CDR3 protein comes from TCRdb applying MiXCR to the multiplex PCR reads. The table lists roughly 320,000 distinct CDR3 sequences, approximately 15% of them singletons, with roughly 27% in the top ten. Another study also made use of these data, one on T cells in Graves' hyperthyroidism and ophthalmopathy.

The sequence derives from a man in his forties or fifties with Graves disease. This specimen was peripheral blood mononuclear cells (PBMCs), taken at new diagnosis, from a patient treated with antithyroid drugs.

This CDR3 is CASSGQGADTQYF. DNA for the CDR3: TGTGCCAGCAGTGGCCAGGGGGCAGATACGCAGTATTTT. V and J are TRBV2 and TRBJ2-3; 7 nucleotides align to TRBD1. Per the germline V gene, CDR1 is SNHLY and CDR2 is FYNNEI. The CDR3 totals 13 residues. After removal of 4 bases from V and 4 bases from J, the junction contained 2 bases not matched to a gene.